The rows below give T cell receptor beta chains drawn from one sample of a study of glioma-infiltrating T cells after dendritic cell vaccination. TCRdb's copy holds only in-frame clones and misses some; the assay was immunoSEQ multiplex PCR. The sample has about 92,000 clones; over 75% are singletons. Sample: blood, taken before dendritic cell vaccination. Receptors originate from a human donor with glioblastoma. Both conserved end residues are part of each CDR3. D genes are given only for firm matches. Expanded clones are given a class, and other clones once, few, many or no size at all.

size	D	V	J	DNA	CDR3
-	TRBD2	TRBV10-3	TRBJ2-1	TGTGCCATCAGGAAGAGCGGGGGGGCTGGCGATGAGCAGTTCTTC	CAIRKSGGAGDEQFF
-	TRBD1	TRBV4-3	TRBJ1-4	TGCGCCAGCAGCCAAGGACAGGGGCCCATCGGGGGAGAAAAACTGTTTTTT	CASSQGQGPIGGEKLFF
-	TRBD2	TRBV2	TRBJ2-7	TGTGCCAGCACTAGCGGGAGGTACGAGCAGTACTTC	CASTSGRYEQYF
-	TRBD1	TRBV6-1	TRBJ2-7	TGTGCCTCCGACAGGGGGGGGCGGATCTACGAGCAGTACTTC	CASDRGGRIYEQYF
-	-	TRBV6-1	TRBJ1-5	TGTGCCAGCAGTGAAGAAGCAGGGTTTTATAGCAATCAGCCCCAGCATTTT	CASSEEAGFYSNQPQHF
-	TRBD2	TRBV6-4	TRBJ2-5	TGTGCCAGCAGTGAAGGAGCGGGGGAGCAAGAGACCCAGTACTTC	CASSEGAGEQETQYF
-	TRBD1	TRBV19	TRBJ2-1	TGTGCCAGTAGCCGGGGACAGGAAAATTTCAATGAGCAGTTCTTC	CASSRGQENFNEQFF
-	TRBD2	TRBV7-8	TRBJ2-7	TGTGCCAGCAGTTTAAAATTCGCCGGGACTAGCGGGACCTACGAGCAGTACTTC	CASSLKFAGTSGTYEQYF
once	TRBD1	TRBV11-3	TRBJ2-7	TGTGCCAGCAGCGAGGGACAGGCGAATATCCACGAGCAGTACTTC	CASSEGQANIHEQYF
-	-	TRBV9	TRBJ2-2	TGTGCCAGCAGCGTAGCTACTTCAGGGGAGCTGTTTTTT	CASSVATSGELFF
once	-	TRBV19	TRBJ2-1	TGTGCCAGTAGTATAGGTGCAGGGAAAAGCTCCTACAATGAGCAGTTCTTC	CASSIGAGKSSYNEQFF
-	-	TRBV29-1	TRBJ2-1	TGCAGCGTTGATTGGGCCCGGGGATCCTACAATGAGCAGTTCTTC	CSVDWARGSYNEQFF
-	TRBD2	TRBV6-1	TRBJ2-7	TGTGCCAGCAGTGAGGGCCACATAGCGGGATTATCCTACGAGCAGTACTTC	CASSEGHIAGLSYEQYF
few	TRBD1	TRBV6-5	TRBJ1-2	TGTGCCAGCGGGGACAGGGAGGCTGGCTACACCTTC	CASGDREAGYTF
few	-	TRBV18	TRBJ1-3	TGTGCCAGCTCCCACCCGACAGGTTACTCCTCTGGAAACACCATATATTTT	CASSHPTGYSSGNTIYF
-	-	TRBV27	TRBJ2-1	TGTGCCAGCAGTCTACTGAATGAGCAGTTCTTC	CASSLLNEQFF
-	-	TRBV27	TRBJ2-1	-	CASSLSSVADNEQFF
-	-	TRBV28	TRBJ2-2	TGTGCCAGCAGTACTGACAGGAGGAACACCGGGGAGCTGTTTTTT	CASSTDRRNTGELFF
-	TRBD1	TRBV4-1	TRBJ2-5	TGCGCCAGCAGCCAGGGACAGGGGGCAGGGGAGACCCAGTACTTC	CASSQGQGAGETQYF
-	-	TRBV28	TRBJ1-2	TGTGCCAGCAGTCCTGGGGGGGGCGGCTATGGCTACACCTTC	CASSPGGGGYGYTF
few	-	TRBV28	TRBJ1-1	TGTGCCAGCAAACGGGATATGAACACTGAAGCTTTCTTT	CASKRDMNTEAFF
few	-	TRBV5-1	TRBJ2-7	TGCGCCAGCAGCTCACACACAGGGTACGAGCAGTACTTC	CASSSHTGYEQYF
-	-	TRBV5-1	TRBJ2-7	TGCGCCAGCAGCTCACAGGAAGACTACGAGCAGTACTTC	CASSSQEDYEQYF
-	TRBD1	TRBV6-5	TRBJ2-3	TGTGCCAGCAGTTACGGGGGACAGGGCCCCACAGATACGCAGTATTTT	CASSYGGQGPTDTQYF
-	-	TRBV5-1	TRBJ2-6	TGCGCCAGCAGCTTGGATGGTCGAGACTCTGGGGCCAACGTCCTGACTTTC	CASSLDGRDSGANVLTF
once	TRBD2	TRBV27	TRBJ2-1	TGTGCCAGCAGTCCCCGACAGGGCACGGCTAGCGGGAGGGGTAATGAGCAGTTCTTC	CASSPRQGTASGRGNEQFF
once	TRBD1	TRBV28	TRBJ2-7	TGTGTCAGCAGTTTAAGACAGGGCCCTTCCTACGAGCAGTACTTC	CVSSLRQGPSYEQYF
-	TRBD2	TRBV28	TRBJ2-3	TGTGCCAGTCGCCCAGCGGGAGAGTCAGATACGCAGTATTTT	CASRPAGESDTQYF
-	-	TRBV5-8	TRBJ2-7	TGTGCCAGCAGCTTGGGCAGCTCCTACGAGCAGTACTTC	CASSLGSSYEQYF
-	-	TRBV30	TRBJ1-2	TGTGCCTGGAGATCAGGTTACCTCTATGGCTACACCTTC	CAWRSGYLYGYTF
once	TRBD1	TRBV19	TRBJ2-2	TGTGCCAGTAGTTTTGGGACAGGAGACACCGGGGAGCTGTTTTTT	CASSFGTGDTGELFF
-	TRBD1	TRBV4-1	TRBJ2-7	TGCGCCAGCAGCCTGACGACAGGGGGGTACGAGCAGTACTTC	CASSLTTGGYEQYF
-	-	TRBV25-1	TRBJ2-3	TGTGCCAGCAGTGAAGACAGGACGAGCACAGATACGCAGTATTTT	CASSEDRTSTDTQYF
-	-	TRBV9	TRBJ2-7	TGTGCCAGCAGCGTAGCCGGGACAAATACCTACGAGCAGTACTTC	CASSVAGTNTYEQYF
-	-	TRBV21-1	TRBJ2-2	TGTGCCAGCAGCTCCCGGGGACAGCCGAACACCGGGGAGCTGTTTTTT	CASSSRGQPNTGELFF
-	-	TRBV6-5	TRBJ2-7	TGTGCCAGCAGTTACTCGACAGTATCCTACGAGCAGTACTTC	CASSYSTVSYEQYF
-	-	TRBV6-5	TRBJ1-1	TGTGCCAGCAGTGCCGGGGTCCGGAACACTGAAGCTTTCTTT	CASSAGVRNTEAFF
-	TRBD2	TRBV2	TRBJ2-3	TGTGCCAGCAGTGAAGGGAGCCGTCTTAGCGGGGGGGTGGCAGATACGCAGTATTTT	CASSEGSRLSGGVADTQYF
-	TRBD2	TRBV6-5	TRBJ2-1	TGTGCCAGCAGTTATATGCGGGGGGGGTACAATGAGCAGTTCTTC	CASSYMRGGYNEQFF
-	TRBD1	TRBV15	TRBJ1-2	TGTGCCACCAGCAGAGATCTTGGAACAGGGGGTGGAGGCTACACCTTC	CATSRDLGTGGGGYTF
-	TRBD1	TRBV7-3	TRBJ1-2	TGTGCCAGCAGCCCCGGGCAGGGGGCAGGCGGCTACACCTTC	CASSPGQGAGGYTF